The rows below give T cell receptor beta chains drawn from one sample of a study of T cell responses to AZD1222 COVID-19 vaccine. Using immunoSEQ multiplex PCR, the repertoire was profiled, and TCRdb retains in-frame clones only, with some absent. This table holds nearly 100,000 clones, around nine tenths found once. Sequencing used peripheral blood, obtained on day 0 of AZD1222 vaccination. All receptors derive from an adult in good health. Each CDR3 is given with its conserved first and last residue. Each record gives: J gene, D gene, V gene, clone size, CDR3 protein, CDR3 DNA. The D gene is left open where the match is weak. The size field is filled for only some rows; it gives once, few, many or a size class.

TRBJ2-7	TRBD1	TRBV7-9	.	CASSSGQEDEQYF	TGTGCCAGCAGCTCGGGACAGGAGGACGAGCAGTACTTC
TRBJ1-6	.	TRBV5-4	.	CASRAVVSYNSPLHF	TGTGCCAGCAGGGCTGTGGTGTCCTATAATTCACCCCTCCACTTT
TRBJ1-2	.	TRBV7-9	.	CASEMRDKTGFDYGYTF	TGTGCCAGCGAGATGCGGGATAAAACAGGGTTTGACTATGGCTACACCTTC
TRBJ1-1	.	TRBV30	.	CAWRIQGTRSTEAFF	TGTGCCTGGAGAATACAGGGTACGAGAAGCACTGAAGCTTTCTTT
TRBJ1-6	TRBD1	TRBV7-8	.	CASSPEGRGGSYNSPLHF	TGTGCCAGCAGCCCAGAGGGGAGAGGGGGCAGTTATAATTCACCCCTCCACTTT
TRBJ2-7	.	TRBV6-5	few	CASRRLNEQYF	TGTGCCAGCAGACGCCTTAACGAGCAGTACTTC
TRBJ2-1	TRBD2	TRBV4-1	.	CASSQPPSSGGADEQFF	TGCGCCAGCAGCCAACCCCCTTCTAGCGGGGGGGCCGATGAGCAGTTCTTC
TRBJ2-2	TRBD2	TRBV9	.	CASSVTAGDTGELFF	TGTGCCAGCAGCGTAACAGCGGGGGACACCGGGGAGCTGTTTTTT
TRBJ1-5	.	TRBV28	.	CASSLPTGNSNQPQHF	TGTGCCAGCAGTTTACCGACAGGTAATAGCAATCAGCCCCAGCATTTT
TRBJ2-1	.	TRBV18	.	CASSPLRGDRLYYNEQFF	TGTGCCAGCTCACCCCTAAGGGGCGACAGGCTTTACTACAATGAGCAGTTCTTC
TRBJ1-4	.	TRBV9	.	CASSEAGNEKLFF	TGTGCCAGCAGCGAGGCTGGGAATGAAAAACTGTTTTTT
TRBJ2-3	.	TRBV5-1	.	CASSLRPGGASDTQYF	TGCGCCAGCAGCTTGCGTCCGGGCGGAGCCTCAGATACGCAGTATTTT
TRBJ2-7	.	TRBV3-1/TRBV3-2	.	CASSQSYEQYF	TGTGCCAGCAGCCAGTCGTACGAGCAGTACTTC
TRBJ1-1	.	TRBV15	once	CATSRPIGANTEAFF	TGTGCCACCAGCAGACCAATCGGGGCGAACACTGAAGCTTTCTTT
TRBJ1-6	.	TRBV18	.	CASSPADYNSPLHF	TGTGCCAGCTCACCGGCGGATTATAATTCACCCCTCCACTTT
TRBJ2-7	.	TRBV6-5	.	CASSYADGGPYEQYF	TGTGCCAGCAGTTACGCGGACGGGGGGCCATACGAGCAGTACTTC
TRBJ1-5	.	TRBV18	.	CASSPSGPNNQPQHF	TGTGCCAGCTCACCCTCAGGGCCTAACAATCAGCCCCAGCATTTT
TRBJ2-1	.	TRBV6-2/TRBV6-3	.	CASSLTSRRVVRINEQFF	TGTGCCAGCAGTCTTACCAGCCGCCGGGTGGTGCGGATCAATGAGCAGTTCTTC
TRBJ2-5	.	TRBV9	.	CASSEGASGFQETQYF	TGTGCCAGCAGCGAGGGGGCTAGCGGGTTCCAAGAGACCCAGTACTTC
TRBJ2-7	.	TRBV4-1	.	CASSQVPPGQGPQEQYF	TGCGCCAGCAGCCAAGTTCCCCCCGGGCAGGGGCCCCAGGAGCAGTACTTC
TRBJ2-2	TRBD1	TRBV23-1	.	CASTRGQKNTGELFF	TGCGCCAGCACCAGGGGACAGAAGAACACCGGGGAGCTGTTTTTT
TRBJ1-5	.	TRBV7-2	.	CASSIRGNQPQHF	TGTGCCAGCAGTATAAGGGGAAATCAGCCCCAGCATTTT
TRBJ1-2	.	TRBV4-1	.	CASSQRDRGYGYTF	TGCGCCAGCAGCCAACGGGACCGTGGCTATGGCTACACCTTC
TRBJ2-7	TRBD1	TRBV6-2/TRBV6-3	.	CASSSALGQTNYEQYF	TGTGCCAGCAGTTCTGCCCTGGGACAGACAAACTACGAGCAGTACTTC
TRBJ1-2	.	TRBV28	.	CASSPAGNNYGYTF	TGTGCCAGCAGCCCGGCCGGGAATAACTATGGCTACACCTTC
TRBJ1-2	.	TRBV5-1	.	CASSLESSGFGYTF	TGCGCCAGCAGCTTGGAGTCCTCGGGGTTCGGCTACACCTTC
TRBJ1-1	.	TRBV6-5	.	CASSQGGLVTEAFF	TGTGCCAGCAGCCAAGGGGGGTTAGTAACTGAAGCTTTCTTT
TRBJ2-1	.	TRBV19	.	CASSTRYNEQFF	TGTGCCAGTAGTACCCGTTACAATGAGCAGTTCTTC
TRBJ1-5	TRBD1	TRBV18	.	CASSPTGTGIQPQHF	TGTGCCAGCTCACCGACCGGGACAGGGATTCAGCCCCAGCATTTT
TRBJ1-6	.	TRBV27	.	CASRQSSRGYNSPLHF	TGTGCCAGCAGGCAAAGCTCTCGAGGGTATAATTCACCCCTCCACTTT
TRBJ2-5	.	TRBV20-1	.	CSASVGKETQYF	TGCAGTGCTAGTGTCGGAAAAGAGACCCAGTACTTC
TRBJ2-2	TRBD1	TRBV7-9	few	CASTRTGPGELFF	TGTGCCAGCACCAGGACAGGGCCCGGGGAGCTGTTTTTT
TRBJ1-6	.	TRBV6-5	.	CASSRNNSPLHF	TGTGCCAGCAGTCGTAATAATTCACCCCTCCACTTT
TRBJ2-5	TRBD1	TRBV6-5	.	CASRDWRQGQETQYF	TGTGCCAGCAGGGATTGGAGACAGGGTCAAGAGACCCAGTACTTC
TRBJ2-2	TRBD1	TRBV5-1	.	CASTGTENTGELFF	TGCGCCAGCACCGGGACAGAGAACACCGGGGAGCTGTTTTTT
TRBJ1-3	.	TRBV6-6	.	CASSYLASGNTIYF	TGTGCCAGCAGTTACTTAGCTTCAGGAAACACCATATATTTT
TRBJ2-3	.	TRBV30	.	CAWIGDIPDTQYF	TGTGCCTGGATTGGGGATATTCCAGATACGCAGTATTTT
TRBJ1-1	.	TRBV29-1	.	CSVARGEDTEAFF	TGCAGCGTTGCTAGAGGGGAGGACACTGAAGCTTTCTTT
TRBJ2-5	.	TRBV18	.	CASSTGMWETQYF	TGTGCCAGCTCAACAGGGATGTGGGAGACCCAGTACTTC
TRBJ1-1	.	TRBV4-1	.	CASSQEGTGGPNTEAFF	TGCGCCAGCAGCCAAGAAGGGACCGGGGGGCCTAACACTGAAGCTTTCTTT
TRBJ1-4	TRBD1	TRBV6-2/TRBV6-3	.	CASSTRQGRYEKLFF	TGTGCCAGCAGTACACGACAGGGGAGATATGAAAAACTGTTTTTT
TRBJ1-5	.	TRBV4-1	.	CASSPTPQGPQPQHF	TGCGCCAGCAGCCCGACCCCCCAGGGCCCTCAGCCCCAGCATTTT
TRBJ1-2	TRBD1	TRBV18	.	CASSSDRSGGYTF	TGTGCCAGCTCATCGGACAGGTCCGGAGGCTACACCTTC
TRBJ2-5	.	TRBV5-1	.	CASSLALYPDVETQYF	TGCGCCAGCAGCTTGGCCCTTTACCCTGACGTAGAGACCCAGTACTTC
TRBJ1-3	TRBD1	TRBV5-6	.	CASSRPRQGVPGNTIYF	TGTGCCAGCAGCCGCCCGCGACAGGGGGTACCCGGAAACACCATATATTTT
TRBJ1-5	.	TRBV30	.	CAWRTGGGPQHF	TGTGCCTGGAGGACAGGTGGAGGTCCCCAGCATTTT
TRBJ1-5	.	TRBV30	once	CAWSLGYSNQPQHF	TGTGCCTGGAGTTTGGGGTATAGCAATCAGCCCCAGCATTTT